The 29 T cell receptor beta chains given below trace back to one sample, sequenced in a study of cytomegalovirus exposure and HLA in healthy donors. PCR employed 60 Vbeta and 13 Jbeta primers. The protocol was immunoSEQ multiplex PCR, while the TCRdb copy is restricted to in-frame clones and leaves out a portion. The sample shows about 100,000 clones, about 77% of them seen only once. The sequencing input was PBMCs. The receptor set was obtained from a young woman in good health and CMV-seropositive.

The genes are TRBV25-1 and TRBJ1-4, with D possibly matching TRBD1 (5 bases). The CDR3 is 14 residues long. Germline V lookup: CDR1 MGHDK, CDR2 SYGVNS. Between the trimmed V and J ends, which lost 8 bases and 4 bases, there was a span of 14 bases. The CDR3 bases are TGTGCCAGCGGACGGGGGGGGAGTAATGAAAAACTGTTTTTT. Encoded protein: CASGRGGSNEKLFF.

V and J are TRBV7-6 and TRBJ2-3; the D gene is possibly TRBD2 (5 bases). Germline-derived CDR1 and CDR2 are SGHVS and FNYEAQ. There are 13 residues in the CDR3. V lost 6 bases and J 1 base, leaving 8 bases between the germline ends. CDR3 in DNA: TGTGCCAGCAGTAGCGTCGGCACAGATACGCAGTATTTT. It specifies CASSSVGTDTQYF. Full variable domain (remainder filled in from reference TRBV7-6 and TRBJ2-3): GAGVSQSPRYKVTKRGQDVALRCDPISGHVSLYWYRQALGQGPEFLTYFNYEAQQDKSGLPNDRFSAERPEGSISTLTIQRTEQRDSAMYRCASSSVGTDTQYFGPGTRLTVL.

This chain joins TRBV5-4 and TRBJ2-7; D perhaps matches TRBD1 (6 bases). CDR1 SGHNT and CDR2 YYREEE come from the germline V gene (reference sequence). The CDR3 spans 13 residues. Trimming removed 1 base at V and 6 bases at J, with 11 bases between. The CDR3 protein is CASSLRGSPEQYF. The CDR3 bases are TGTGCCAGCAGCTTGAGGGGGTCCCCCGAGCAGTACTTC.

The J gene is TRBJ1-1, the V gene TRBV19; 10 bases are shared with TRBD1. This CDR3 has 16 residues. Trimming cost V 4 bases and J 1 base; bases outside gene matches: 6. Germline CDR1 reads LNHDA; CDR2 reads SQIVND (reference sequence). CDR3 coding DNA: TGTGCCAGTAGTACCCGGACAGGGGGAGGGAACACTGAAGCTTTCTTT. Its translation is CASSTRTGGGNTEAFF. Full variable domain (outside the CDR3, taken from reference TRBV19 and TRBJ1-1): DGGITQSPKYLFRKEGQNVTLSCEQNLNHDAMYWYRQDPGQGLRLIYYSQIVNDFQKGDIAEGYSVSREKKESFPLTVTSAQKNPTAFYLCASSTRTGGGNTEAFFGQGTRLTVV.

The V and J genes are TRBV27 and TRBJ2-7; the match to TRBD2 covers 11 bases. Germline V gene sequence: CDR1 MNHEY, CDR2 SMNVEV (reference sequence). Trimming removed 6 bases from V and 3 bases from J; junction bases left unmatched: 7. CDR3 length: 15 amino acids. The DNA of the CDR3 is TGTGCCAGCAGCTCCCCCCTAGCGGGAGGCTACGAGCAGTACTTC. This codes for CASSSPLAGGYEQYF.

The chain employs TRBV29-1 and TRBJ2-7; tentatively, D is TRBD2 (6 bases). Trimming removed 2 bases from V and 8 bases from J, with 16 bases in between. This CDR3 comprises 13 residues. Germline V gene lookup returns CDR1 SQVTM and CDR2 ANQGSEA. The chain's CDR3 is CSVELAGSDKQYF. The CDR3 DNA reads TGCAGCGTTGAACTGGCGGGAAGTGACAAGCAGTACTTC.

The chain is built from TRBV6-1 and TRBJ1-1; possible D gene TRBD1, 5 bases. Germline CDR1 and CDR2: MNHNS and SASEGT. V dropped 7 bases and J dropped 0 bases, with 9 bases sitting between them. This CDR3 is 13 amino acids long. Written as DNA, the CDR3 is TGTGCCAGCATCCAGGGTATGAACACTGAAGCTTTCTTT. The encoded protein is CASIQGMNTEAFF.

The CDR3 nucleotides read TGTGCCAGCAGGGGTAGACAGGTGGGAGAAAAACTGTTTTTT. Protein product: CASRGRQVGEKLFF. The chain combines TRBV6-1 with TRBJ1-4; D is perhaps TRBD1 (6 bases). V was cut by 6 bases and J by 8 bases, with 16 bases left in between. CDR3 length: 14 residues. Germline V gene data show CDR1 as MNHNS and CDR2 as SASEGT.

This chain joins TRBV5-8 and TRBJ2-5, with 8 bases matching TRBD2. Per the germline V gene, CDR1 is SGHTS and CDR2 is YDEGEE. V lost 0 bases, J lost 2 bases, and 6 bases stayed unmatched. This CDR3 comprises 16 residues. CDR3 amino acids: CASSLGLAGVQETQYF. The CDR3 bases are TGTGCCAGCAGCTTGGGCCTAGCGGGCGTGCAAGAGACCCAGTACTTC. Supplemented by reference TRBV5-8 and TRBJ2-5, the full variable domain reads EAGVTQSPTHLIKTRGQQATLRCSPISGHTSVYWYQQALGLGLQFLLWYDEGEERNRGNFPPRFSGRQFPNYSSELNVNALELEDSALYLCASSLGLAGVQETQYFGPGTRLLVL.

This clone was picked up one time. The chain couples TRBV29-1 to TRBJ2-7, with TRBD1 matching over 7 bases. From germline, CDR1 is SQVTM and CDR2 ANQGSEA. With 4 bases clipped from V and 2 bases from J, the junction kept 2 bases outside the gene matches. The CDR3 loop spans 12 amino acids. The CDR3 region is CSVGTGTYEQYF. The CDR3 DNA reads as TGCAGCGTTGGGACAGGAACCTACGAGCAGTACTTC.

The chain couples TRBV6-1 to TRBJ1-1; TRBD1 matches at 9 bases. Germline V gives CDR1 MNHNS, CDR2 SASEGT. CDR3 length equals 13 residues. V dropped 3 bases and J dropped 7; count of bases not matched to a gene: 3. The DNA of the CDR3 is TGTGCCAGCAGTGATTGGACAGGGGTTGAAGCTTTCTTT. The encoded protein is CASSDWTGVEAFF.

The V and J genes are TRBV6-4 and TRBJ2-5, with 7 positions matching TRBD2. The CDR3 runs to 14 residues. V lost 3 bases and J lost 4; bases outside the gene matches: 5. CDR1 and CDR2 from the germline V gene are MRHNA and SNTAGT. CDR3 loop: CASSERPGGETQYF. The DNA for the CDR3 is TGTGCCAGCAGTGAGAGGCCGGGAGGAGAGACCCAGTACTTC.

About this clone itself: This same CDR3 is encoded by further DNA sequences in the sample. The chain employs TRBV5-1 and TRBJ2-7; 7 bases line up with TRBD1. The CDR3 loop spans 13 amino acids. Germline trimming cut 0 bases from V and 7 bases from J; bases unmatched to any gene: 4. The germline CDR1 and CDR2 sequences are SGHRS and YFSETQ. The CDR3 protein is CASSLGQGGEQYF. The CDR3 DNA is TGCGCCAGCAGCTTGGGACAGGGTGGGGAGCAGTACTTC. The full variable domain, in which reference TRBV5-1 and TRBJ2-7 provide the parts outside the CDR3, is KAGVTQTPRYLIKTRGQQVTLSCSPISGHRSVSWYQQTPGQGLQFLFEYFSETQRNKGNFPGRFSGRQFSNSRSEMNVSTLELGDSALYLCASSLGQGGEQYFGPGTRLTVT.

The CDR3 nucleotides are TGTGCCAGCAGCTTGGAAGGGCTAGCGGGGGCCTACGAGCAGTACTTC. Translation: CASSLEGLAGAYEQYF. V gene TRBV5-4 combines with J gene TRBJ2-7; 10 bases line up with TRBD2. CDR1 SGHNT and CDR2 YYREEE come from the germline V gene (reference sequence). The length of the CDR3 is 16 residues. V dropped 0 bases and J dropped 2; count of bases not matched to a gene: 5.

This chain uses TRBV9 with TRBJ2-3; no definite D call. The CDR3 runs to 13 residues. Trimming removed 5 bases at V and 2 bases at J, with 9 bases between. Germline V gene lookup returns CDR1 SGDLS and CDR2 YYNGEE. The CDR3 loop is CASSPSTTDTQYF. As DNA, the CDR3 is TGTGCCAGCAGTCCTAGTACCACAGATACGCAGTATTTT. The full variable domain, in which reference TRBV9 and TRBJ2-3 provide the parts outside the CDR3, is DSGVTQTPKHLITATGQRVTLRCSPRSGDLSVYWYQQSLDQGLQFLIQYYNGEERAKGNILERFSAQQFPDLHSELNLSSLELGDSALYFCASSPSTTDTQYFGPGTRLTVL.

V and J are TRBV29-1 and TRBJ1-2; weak D call: TRBD1 (5 bases). The CDR3 is 13 residues long. Trimming took off 7 bases at V and 3 bases at J, with 15 bases between the two ends. CDR1 is SQVTM and CDR2 is ANQGSEA in the germline V gene. The DNA of the CDR3 is TGCAGCGCCGGGGGGGGGTTGGACTATGGCTACACCTTC. Encoded protein: CSAGGGLDYGYTF.

The V gene is TRBV6-4, the J gene TRBJ2-1; 12 bases fit TRBD2. The V gene end was trimmed by 5 bases and the J gene end by 6 bases; junction bases not matched to a gene: 8. CDR3 length: 16 amino acids. Germline lookup yields CDR1 MRHNA and CDR2 SNTAGT. The CDR3 DNA follows: TGTGCCAGCAGTCCCCTAGCGGGAGGGCCATTCAATGAGCAGTTCTTC. It encodes CASSPLAGGPFNEQFF.

The rearrangement joins TRBV28 to TRBJ2-5; 7 nucleotides match TRBD1. The CDR3 loop spans 17 amino acids. With 4 bases clipped from V and 0 bases from J, the junction kept 11 bases outside the gene matches. CDR1 MDHEN and CDR2 SYDVKM come from the germline V gene. DNA for the CDR3: TGTGCCAGCAGTTCCGACCCTTCTGGGACAGACCAAGAGACCCAGTACTTC. Its translation: CASSSDPSGTDQETQYF.

The chain has TRBV5-6 and TRBJ2-7, with TRBD1 matching over 10 bases. V lost 3 bases and J lost 3; bases outside the gene matches: 12. CDR1 is SGHDT, CDR2 YYEEEE, per germline. The CDR3 is made up of 17 amino acids. CDR3 nucleotide sequence: TGTGCCAGCAGCTCGGACAGGGGGACGACCCCCAACTACGAGCAGTACTTC. It translates to CASSSDRGTTPNYEQYF.

The chain recombines TRBV19 with TRBJ1-5, with 9 bases matching TRBD1. J lost 7 bases, V lost 9 bases, and 13 bases had no gene match. The CDR3 is 15 amino acids. CDR1 is LNHDA, CDR2 SQIVND, per germline (reference sequence). The CDR3, as DNA: TGTGCCAGCCAAACGACAGGGGGAGGAAGGCAGCCCCAGCATTTT. Translating gives CASQTTGGGRQPQHF.

V is TRBV2 and J is TRBJ1-4; 9 positions match TRBD1. Germline CDR1 is SNHLY and CDR2 is FYNNEI. The CDR3 length is 15 residues. V trimming: 6 bases; J trimming: 4 bases; junction bases outside the gene matches: 6. The CDR3 region is CASRDRGFLNEKLFF. As DNA, the CDR3 is TGTGCCAGCAGGGACAGGGGTTTCCTTAATGAAAAACTGTTTTTT.

This chain uses TRBV27 with TRBJ2-3, with 7 positions matching TRBD2. The junction had 7 bases not matched to a gene; V was cut back by 2 bases and J by 2 bases. The germline CDR1 and CDR2 sequences are MNHEY and SMNVEV (reference sequence). This CDR3 is built from 16 residues. The CDR3, as DNA: TGTGCCAGCAGTTTAAGGGCGGGAGCGGACACAGATACGCAGTATTTT. Translation: CASSLRAGADTDTQYF.

The chain is built from TRBV15 and TRBJ2-7, with a possible D match to TRBD2 (5 bases). Germline V gene lookup returns CDR1 LNHNV and CDR2 YYDKDF (reference sequence). The CDR3 covers 15 residues. V lost 0 bases, J lost 2 bases, and 11 bases lay in between. The CDR3 is CATSRDQSGTYEQYF. CDR3 coding DNA: TGTGCCACCAGCAGAGATCAGAGCGGAACCTACGAGCAGTACTTC.

This chain uses TRBV7-3 with TRBJ1-5, with D uncertain. From germline, CDR1 is SGHTA and CDR2 FQGTGA. Trimming took 1 base from V and 11 from J, leaving 12 bases between them. CDR3 length: 13 amino acids. CDR3 sequence reads: CASSLKAGSAQHF. CDR3 DNA: TGTGCCAGCAGCTTAAAGGCGGGATCAGCCCAGCATTTT.

The chain joins TRBV7-9 to TRBJ2-1; 13 bases fit TRBD2. Trimming removed 5 bases from V and 3 bases from J; junction bases left unmatched: 4. The germline V gene has CDR1 SEHNR and CDR2 FQNEAQ (reference sequence). There are 16 residues in the CDR3. For the CDR3, the DNA is TGTGCCAGCAGCCCTTGGACTAGCGGGAGCTACAATGAGCAGTTCTTC. The encoded protein is CASSPWTSGSYNEQFF. Full variable domain (remainder filled in from reference TRBV7-9 and TRBJ2-1): DTGVSQNPRHKITKRGQNVTFRCDPISEHNRLYWYRQTLGQGPEFLTYFQNEAQLEKSRLLSDRFSAERPKGSFSTLEIQRTEQGDSAMYLCASSPWTSGSYNEQFFGPGTRLTVL.

This clone was recorded many times. V is TRBV30 and J is TRBJ1-4; possible D gene TRBD1, 5 bases. Per the germline V gene, CDR1 is GTSNPN and CDR2 is SVGIG (reference sequence). V shed 8 bases and J shed 10 bases, with 20 bases lying between them. This CDR3 has 13 amino acids. CDR3 sequence (DNA): TGTGCCGGTAATCGGGAGACAGACGGAAAACTGTTTTTT. Protein sequence: CAGNRETDGKLFF. Variable domain in full (rest from reference TRBV30 and TRBJ1-4): SQTIHQWPATLVQPVGSPLSLECTVEGTSNPNLYWYRQAAGRGLQLLFYSVGIGQISSEVPQNLSASRPQDRQFILSSKKLLLSDSGFYLCAGNRETDGKLFFGSGTQLSVL.

The rearrangement links TRBV7-3 to TRBJ2-3, with 8 bases aligning to TRBD1. This CDR3 is 14 amino acids long. CDR1 SGHTA and CDR2 FQGTGA come from the germline V gene. The V segment lost 7 bases and the J segment 1 base; nucleotides outside the gene matches: 4. Here the CDR3 reads CASTPGQGTDTQYF. DNA of the CDR3: TGTGCCAGCACTCCGGGACAGGGCACAGATACGCAGTATTTT.

The chain joins TRBV6-5 to TRBJ1-5; 8 nucleotides align to TRBD1. Germline V gives CDR1 MNHEY, CDR2 SVGAGI. The CDR3 spans 14 residues. V was clipped by 5 bases and J by 6 bases; unmatched bases: 6. In DNA form, the CDR3 reads TGTGCCAGCAGTATCGGACAGGGCACTCAGCCCCAGCATTTT. Amino acid sequence: CASSIGQGTQPQHF.

The chain couples TRBV19 to TRBJ2-3; D is perhaps TRBD1 (6 bases). The ends were cut back, 5 bases at V and 6 bases at J, with 24 bases in the middle. Germline CDR1 reads LNHDA; CDR2 reads SQIVND (reference sequence). The CDR3 has 17 amino acids. CDR3 loop: CASSGLGGVASTDTQYF. In DNA, the CDR3 is TGTGCCAGTAGTGGCCTAGGGGGAGTAGCGTCGACCGATACGCAGTATTTT.